These T cell receptor beta chains were read from a single sample in a study of shared clonotypes between healthy human individuals. Measured with immunoSEQ multiplex PCR; TCRdb has only the in-frame clones, and not every one. The table lists more than 2,000,000 clones, over 90% of them singletons. The source material was naive CD4+ T cells from PBMCs. These receptors all come from a man aged 18 to 30 in good health. Some clones in this sample may be carry-over from other donors' samples. CDR3s include the opening cysteine and the closing phenylalanine or tryptophan. The order of the fields is V gene, CDR3 protein.

TRBV11-2 CASSLDPPIAGRPSSYEQYF
TRBV11-2 CASSGQGLSGEQFF
TRBV5-1 CASSLERGQGNYGYTF
TRBV30 CAWSLRGVRTDTQYF
TRBV27 CASSSPTRDRRSEAFF
TRBV7-9 CASSLVGSGDANTGELFF
TRBV19 CASSLRLAGYEQYF
TRBV19 CASSRQASSGYTF
TRBV4-3 CASSQGQGDYEQYF
TRBV11-3 CASSRQGSNTGELFF
TRBV28 CASSSQGLYGYTF
TRBV7-3 CASSITANTEAFF
TRBV4-1 CASSPPRLASGMYEQYF
TRBV10-2 CASSTGPHEDEKLFF
TRBV4-1 CASSQGTLASTDTQYF
TRBV5-8 CASSRLTPGYTF
TRBV28 CASPGQLDLNTEAFF
TRBV7-3 CASSLAGRRTEAFF
TRBV9 CASSVAVAGGPYEQYF
TRBV7-6 CASSSSRGSSGSVAVF
TRBV28 CASSSPRSASSGNTIYF
TRBV18 CASSPGTQGNQPQHF
TRBV11-2 CASSSLSAGGHGYTF
TRBV5-1 CASSLGTSGHNEQFF